This TCR beta chain was profiled in a study of blood T cell repertoires in COVID-19. The authors' processing: Counts of nucleated cells, estimated from reference gene primer amplification, were obtained. Some clones are missing from TCRdb's copy, which holds only in-frame ones; the method was immunoSEQ multiplex PCR. Clone size and V and J calls were adopted from that table, with D and trimming inferred from the DNA. This sample has roughly 160,000 clones, with roughly 78% found just once. Seattle-derived patients entered the study during active infection and were followed longitudinally. The sample holds many counts of this clone. This CDR3 contains 16 residues.

Sequenced: peripheral blood. The clonotype originates from a woman aged 55-69 years with COVID-19, enrolled during active disease. This rearrangement joins TRBV21-1 to TRBJ2-7; TRBD2 is taken as the D call from the table, unchecked against the DNA. TRBV21-1 is annotated as a pseudogene. CDR3 DNA sequence: TGTGCCAGCAGCAAAAGGAGCCGGGGGACTTCCTACGAGCAGTACGTC. The encoded protein is CASSKRSRGTSYEQYV.